This TCR beta chain was recovered during a study of TIL therapy for anti-PD-1-resistant metastatic lung cancer (dated by TCRdb to about 2021). Some background on the complete study: Enrolled patients had a median age of around 49 years (range about 38-75) and a median tumor PD-L1 proportion score of over 5.5%. Across the cohort, whole-exome sequencing showed a median non-synonymous tumor mutation burden of more than 1.3 mutations per megabase. Most of the cohort had lung adenocarcinoma, including a handful of EGFR-mutant tumors and two ALK-rearranged tumors, and half of the patients were either current or former smokers. Clonotypes were tracked across tumor, expanded TIL product and serial blood samples by T cell receptor beta sequencing of tumor and peripheral blood. Overall study results and their limits: Higher clonality and lower diversity were observed in expanded TIL cultures than in baseline intratumoral T cells (median clonality approximately 6.4% vs 31%, p < 0.0001). Clonal turnover during TIL culture was high, and many clones enriched in the product were not detected in the baseline tumor, suggesting clonal contraction rather than faithful expansion. The study protocol defined all tumor marker inferences as exploratory. Because the cohort was highly selected, with more treatment-naive, never-smoker and oncogene-addicted patients than is typical, generalizability is limited.

A word on this clone: There is no known antigen for this receptor. No clone much larger than this one lies a single base away; base qualities are absent.

The sample's time point label, decoded: pre-treatment sample, taken before nivolumab and TIL therapy. Baseline tumor samples were excised metastases, mostly pleural nodules or supraclavicular lymph nodes, from the same resection used to grow TIL. Tumors were harvested before any PD-1/PD-L1 blockade; patients then received nivolumab, and those progressing received lymphodepletion, expanded TIL infusion and IL-2. Between late 2017 and early 2020, a dual-center phase I trial enrolled adults who had stage 4 NSCLC. Samples were obtained from a single-arm, open-label phase I trial in which tumor-infiltrating lymphocyte therapy with nivolumab was evaluated in advanced non-small cell lung cancer. Parts of each resected tumor were snap-frozen in liquid nitrogen and kept at -80 degrees C. Tumor regions of interest were selected on H&E sections by laser-capture macrodissection, were pulverized into roughly 15 mg aliquots, and were extracted with Qiagen Allprep kits.

TCR beta CDR3 regions were amplified from genomic DNA by bias-controlled multiplex PCR with the immunoSEQ v3 hsTCRB kit. The TCR libraries were sequenced on an Illumina NextSeq 500 to roughly 2.1 million read pairs for survey level or roughly 4.5-6.5 million read pairs for deep level. Processing in the source paper ran as follows. V, D and J genes were assigned, non-productive sequences were removed, and clonality was reported by immunoSEQ Analyzer software. Repertoires were compared by productive Simpson clonality and by the Morisita overlap index of productive TRB rearrangements between infused TIL and blood. Entries here come from immuneACCESS through TCRdb and include only in-frame sequences with V and J called. Some clones fail to appear in such tables; in the studies checked, an unresolved V gene covers under half of the shortfall, and the cause of the remainder is unknown. That table is the source of V, J and clone size, and D and trimming were worked out from the DNA. The sample contains 6,000 or so clones, 64% of them found a single time. Of the sample, 5.7% is held by the ten largest clones.

The TCR was taken from a person aged 25 to 80 with non-small cell lung cancer. The source material was tumor tissue, sampled at baseline.

The sequenced DNA is TGTGCCAGCAGCGTAGATGGCCGCGAGCAGTACTTC. This codes for CASSVDGREQYF. Recombination linked TRBV9 to TRBJ2-7; the D gene is unclear. V is reduced by 0 bases and J by 6 bases, leaving a spacing of 7 bases between them. According to the germline V gene, CDR1 reads SGDLS and CDR2 reads YYNGEE. The CDR3 runs 12 amino acids, cysteine and phenylalanine included. Kept here is only the CDR3 DNA, which spans 36 bases and is read in frame from base 1.